This T cell receptor (beta chain) is drawn from a study of blood T cell repertoires in COVID-19. Study overall: Samples taken during acute and convalescent COVID-19 were collected in the United States, Italy and Spain. T cells, B-cell-depleted T cells, or PBMCs supplied cDNA or gDNA.

Deletions cut 4 bases from V and 4 bases from J, with 9 bases between. Germline values: CDR1 MNHEY, CDR2 SMNVEV (reference sequence). There are 13 residues in the CDR3. Per the original methods: Reference gene primer amplification gave nucleated cell count estimates. The repertoire was sequenced with immunoSEQ multiplex PCR; TCRdb's copy has only in-frame clones and lacks some. V and J calls and clone size are those listed in that table; D and trimming were worked out from the DNA. The sample lists 120,000 to 150,000 clones; 75% to 85% were seen once. This chain uses TRBV27 with TRBJ2-3; maybe TRBD2 (5 bases). The clonotype was recovered from a man aged 60 to 69 with active or convalescent COVID-19. Sample: peripheral blood. The chain's CDR3 is CASSWTYSDTQYF. The CDR3 DNA reads as TGTGCCAGCAGTTGGACTTACTCAGATACGCAGTATTTT.